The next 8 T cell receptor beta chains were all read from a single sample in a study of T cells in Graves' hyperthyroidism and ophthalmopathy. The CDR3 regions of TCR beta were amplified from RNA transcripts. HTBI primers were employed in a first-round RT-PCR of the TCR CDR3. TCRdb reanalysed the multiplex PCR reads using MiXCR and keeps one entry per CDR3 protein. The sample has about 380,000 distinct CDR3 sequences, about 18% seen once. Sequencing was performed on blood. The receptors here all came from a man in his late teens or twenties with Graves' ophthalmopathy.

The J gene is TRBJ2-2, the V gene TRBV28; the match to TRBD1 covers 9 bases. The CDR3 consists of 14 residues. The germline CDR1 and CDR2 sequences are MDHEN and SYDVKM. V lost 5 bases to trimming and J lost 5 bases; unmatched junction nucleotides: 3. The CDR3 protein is CASSRTGATGELFF. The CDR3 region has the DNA TGTGCCAGCAGTAGGACAGGGGCGACCGGGGAGCTGTTTTTT.

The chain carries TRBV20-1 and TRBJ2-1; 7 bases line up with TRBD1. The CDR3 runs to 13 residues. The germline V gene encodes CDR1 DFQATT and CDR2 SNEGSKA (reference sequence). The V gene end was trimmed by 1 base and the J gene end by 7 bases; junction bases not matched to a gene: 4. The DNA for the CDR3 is TGCAGTGCTAGAGTTTTGACAGGGAATGAGCAGTTCTTC. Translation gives CSARVLTGNEQFF.

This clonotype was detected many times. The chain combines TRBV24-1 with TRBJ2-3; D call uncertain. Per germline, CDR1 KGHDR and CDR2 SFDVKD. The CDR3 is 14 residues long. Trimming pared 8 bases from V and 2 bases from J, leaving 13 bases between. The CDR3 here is CATKPDTYTDTQYF. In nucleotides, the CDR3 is TGTGCCACCAAACCCGACACGTACACAGATACGCAGTATTTT.

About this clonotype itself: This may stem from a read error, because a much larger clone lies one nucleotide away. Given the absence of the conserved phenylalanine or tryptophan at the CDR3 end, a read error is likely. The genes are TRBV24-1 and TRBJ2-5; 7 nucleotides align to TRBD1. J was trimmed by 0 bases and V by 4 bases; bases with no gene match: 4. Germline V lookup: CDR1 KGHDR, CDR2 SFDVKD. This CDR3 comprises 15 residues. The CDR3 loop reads CATSDPTGNQETQYL. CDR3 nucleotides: TGTGCCACCAGTGACCCGACAGGGAACCAAGAGACCCAGTACCTC.

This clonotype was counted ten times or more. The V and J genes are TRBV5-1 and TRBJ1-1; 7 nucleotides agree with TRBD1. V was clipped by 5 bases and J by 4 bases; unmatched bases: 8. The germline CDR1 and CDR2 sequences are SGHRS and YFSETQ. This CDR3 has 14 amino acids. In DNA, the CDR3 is TGCGCCAGCAGACTTACAGGGGTGGGCACTGAAGCTTTCTTT. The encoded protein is CASRLTGVGTEAFF.

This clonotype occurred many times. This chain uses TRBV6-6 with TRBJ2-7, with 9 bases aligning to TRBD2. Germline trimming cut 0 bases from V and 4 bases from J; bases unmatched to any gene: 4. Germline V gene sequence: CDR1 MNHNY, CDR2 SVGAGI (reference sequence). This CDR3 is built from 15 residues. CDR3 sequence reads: CASSYSGRGGYEQYF. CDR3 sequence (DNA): TGTGCCAGCAGTTACTCCGGGCGGGGGGGATACGAGCAGTACTTC.

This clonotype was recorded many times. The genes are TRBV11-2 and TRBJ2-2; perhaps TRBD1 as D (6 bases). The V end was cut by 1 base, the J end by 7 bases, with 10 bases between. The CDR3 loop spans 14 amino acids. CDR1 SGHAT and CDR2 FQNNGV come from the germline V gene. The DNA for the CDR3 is TGTGCCAGCAGCTTAGGAGGGGGTGGCGGGGAGCTGTTTTTT. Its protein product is CASSLGGGGGELFF.

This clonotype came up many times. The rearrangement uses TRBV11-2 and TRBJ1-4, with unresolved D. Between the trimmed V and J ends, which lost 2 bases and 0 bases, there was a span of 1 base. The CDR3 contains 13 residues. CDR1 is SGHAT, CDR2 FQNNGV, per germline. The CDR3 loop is CASSLSTNEKLFF. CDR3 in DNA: TGTGCCAGCAGCTTATCAACTAATGAAAAACTGTTTTTT.